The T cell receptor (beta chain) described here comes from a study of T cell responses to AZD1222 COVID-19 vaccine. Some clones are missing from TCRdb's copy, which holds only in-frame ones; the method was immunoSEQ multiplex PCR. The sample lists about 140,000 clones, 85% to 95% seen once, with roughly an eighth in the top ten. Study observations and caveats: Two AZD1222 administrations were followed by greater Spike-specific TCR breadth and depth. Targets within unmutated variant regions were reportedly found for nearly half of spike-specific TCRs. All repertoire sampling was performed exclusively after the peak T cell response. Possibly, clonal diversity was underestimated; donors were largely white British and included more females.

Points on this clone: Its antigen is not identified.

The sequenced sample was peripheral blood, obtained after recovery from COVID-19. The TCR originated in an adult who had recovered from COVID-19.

The CDR3 loop is CASSSRPDRGRLSYEQYF. CDR3 nucleotide sequence: TGTGCCAGCAGCTCCAGGCCAGACAGGGGACGCCTATCCTACGAGCAGTACTTC. This chain uses TRBV7-8 with TRBJ2-7; 8 positions agree with TRBD1. Looked up from germline, CDR1 is SGHVS and CDR2 is FQNEAQ. V was clipped by 4 bases and J by 1 base; unmatched bases: 15. CDR3 length: 18 residues.